This T cell receptor (beta chain) was sequenced during a study of cytomegalovirus exposure and HLA in healthy donors. Study-level information: HLA-typed donors contributed approximately 92 million unique TCRs, which were held in an early data release. Whole-study results and caveats: As a later analysis revealed, most CMV-associated TCR beta chains appeared HLA-restricted. Later findings reportedly placed an Asian-associated ancestry cluster below the roughly 700-donor mean for N-insertions. Upon later analysis, TCR association rates were observed to vary by HLA locus, being highest for DRB1 and lowest for HLA-C.

Primers for the PCR totalled 60 Vbeta and 13 Jbeta. Clones were read by immunoSEQ multiplex PCR, and TCRdb kept only the in-frame ones, dropping some. The sample includes some 120,000 clones, 74% of them seen just once. Germline V gene data show CDR1 as ENHRY and CDR2 as SYGVKD. The CDR3 runs to 18 residues. V lost 4 bases and J lost 0; bases outside the gene matches: 9. In regard to this clone: Its antigen is as yet unknown.

The chain combines TRBV10-3 with TRBJ2-3; TRBD2 matches at 11 bases. Source material: PBMCs. This sequence originates from a human donor in good health. The CDR3 DNA reads TGTGCCATCAGTGCGACGGCAGGGACTAGCGGAAGCACAGATACGCAGTATTTT. It yields the protein CAISATAGTSGSTDTQYF.